Listed here are 11 T cell receptor beta chains from one sample, sequenced in a study of identifying expanded T cells in peripheral blood (dated by TCRdb to between 2018 and 2020). Library method: the immunoSEQ multiplex PCR assay. This immuneACCESS table, as held by TCRdb, lists in-frame sequences with V and J called but not all clones. Of the missing ones, under half trace to an unresolved V gene in checked studies; the others have no known cause. This sample has 75,000 to 95,000 clones in its table, and roughly 89% of those were observed once. Clones ranked in the top ten supply around 7% of the sample. Input material: blood. These receptor sequences come from a person between 18 and 69 years old in good health.

The CDR3 region is CASSPMTGENTEAFF. DNA of the CDR3: TGTGCCAGCAGCCCTATGACAGGGGAGAACACTGAAGCTTTCTTT. The chain recombines TRBV5-6 with TRBJ1-1, with TRBD1 matching 8 bases. Germline trimming cut 4 bases from V and 1 base from J; bases unmatched to any gene: 6. Germline lookup yields CDR1 SGHDT and CDR2 YYEEEE. CDR3 length: 15 residues. The full variable domain, its missing parts supplied by reference TRBV5-6 and TRBJ1-1, is DAGVTQSPTHLIKTRGQQVTLRCSPKSGHDTVSWYQQALGQGPQFIFQYYEEEERQRGNFPDRFSGHQFPNYSSELNVNALLLGDSALYLCASSPMTGENTEAFFGQGTRLTVV.

The CDR3 loop is CASSDDRGGDTIYF. CDR3 in DNA: TGTGCCAGCAGTGATGACAGGGGGGGAGACACCATATATTTT. The chain links TRBV25-1 to TRBJ1-3; 9 bases match TRBD1. Germline V CDR1 and CDR2: MGHDK, SYGVNS. This CDR3 is built from 14 residues. After removal of 3 bases from V and 8 bases from J, the junction contained 5 bases not matched to a gene. Based on the CDR3 plus reference TRBV25-1 and TRBJ1-3, the full variable domain is EADIYQTPRYLVIGTGKKITLECSQTMGHDKMYWYQQDPGMELHLIHYSYGVNSTEKGDLSSESTVSRIRTEHFPLTLESARPSHTSQYLCASSDDRGGDTIYFGEGSWLTVV.

The chain combines TRBV6-5 with TRBJ1-2; D gene uncertain. With 6 bases removed from V and 4 bases from J, the gap between germline ends came to 15 bases. This CDR3 has 14 residues. Germline lookup yields CDR1 MNHEY and CDR2 SVGAGI. This CDR3 reads CASSRGQLLYGYTF. The CDR3 DNA reads TGTGCCAGCAGCCGTGGGCAGTTACTCTATGGCTACACCTTC.

The count of this clone is one. V and J are TRBV5-4 and TRBJ2-5; 14 bases align to TRBD2. Germline V lookup: CDR1 SGHNT, CDR2 YYREEE (reference sequence). The CDR3 sequence is 16 residues long. V shed 0 bases, J shed 2 bases, and the junction held 0 bases outside the gene matches. CDR3 loop: CASSLGLAGGQETQYF. CDR3 sequence (DNA): TGTGCCAGCAGCTTGGGACTAGCGGGAGGGCAAGAGACCCAGTACTTC.

The rearrangement links TRBV6-5 to TRBJ2-5; 9 bases match TRBD2. Trimming at V came to 2 bases and at J to 5 bases, leaving 3 bases not matched to a gene. CDR3 length: 14 residues. Germline V lookup: CDR1 MNHEY, CDR2 SVGAGI. CDR3 sequence (DNA): TGTGCCAGCAGTTACGCTAGCGGGGAGGAGACCCAGTACTTC. This encodes CASSYASGEETQYF.

This clone was seen ten or more times. The J gene is TRBJ1-2, the V gene TRBV2, with TRBD1 matching over 10 bases. The CDR3 sequence is 14 residues long. CDR1 is SNHLY, CDR2 FYNNEI, per germline. V lost 8 bases, J lost 3 bases, and 6 bases stayed unmatched. This chain's CDR3 is CASCWTGGDYGYTF. CDR3 nucleotide sequence: TGTGCCAGCTGCTGGACAGGGGGGGACTATGGCTACACCTTC.

The chain has TRBV4-1 and TRBJ2-3; 13 bases map to TRBD2. The V segment lost 4 bases and the J segment 8 bases; nucleotides outside the gene matches: 6. The length of the CDR3 is 15 residues. Germline CDR1 and CDR2: MGHRA and YSYEKL. The CDR3 loop is CASSPGLAGDGTQYF. CDR3 coding DNA: TGCGCCAGCAGCCCCGGACTAGCGGGGGACGGTACGCAGTATTTT.

J is TRBJ2-5 and V is TRBV9; D possibly corresponds to TRBD1 (7 bases). V shed 2 bases and J shed 4 bases, with 12 bases lying between them. The CDR3 loop spans 14 amino acids. Per germline, CDR1 SGDLS and CDR2 YYNGEE. The CDR3 DNA reads as TGTGCCAGCAGCGTCGGAGGGGGCTTAGAGACCCAGTACTTC. This gives the protein CASSVGGGLETQYF.

On this clone itself: Other nucleotide sequences in the sample specify the same CDR3. The chain recombines TRBV11-2 with TRBJ2-7, with 7 bases fitting TRBD1. V gave up 1 base and J gave up 2 bases; unmatched junction bases: 2. The V gene's germline CDR1 is SGHAT and CDR2 FQNNGV. The CDR3 totals 14 residues. CDR3: CASSLGQGPYEQYF. The CDR3 DNA follows: TGTGCCAGCAGCTTAGGACAGGGACCCTACGAGCAGTACTTC.

CDR3 sequence: CASSDPGSGYTF. For the CDR3, the DNA is TGCGCCAGCAGCGATCCAGGGTCTGGCTACACCTTC. This chain links TRBV5-1 with TRBJ1-2, with D possibly being TRBD1 (5 bases). V shed 4 bases and J shed 7 bases, with 11 bases lying between them. This CDR3 is built from 12 residues. CDR1 is SGHRS, CDR2 YFSETQ, per germline.

The chain combines TRBV5-4 with TRBJ2-6; D uncertain. CDR3 size: 12 residues. The germline CDR1 and CDR2 sequences are SGHNT and YYREEE (reference sequence). V was trimmed by 0 bases and J by 13 bases, leaving 8 bases between them. CDR3 residues: CASSLEFRVLTF. The DNA of the CDR3 is TGTGCCAGCAGCTTGGAATTCCGGGTCCTGACTTTC.